The entry below describes one T cell receptor (beta chain). As yet, its antigen is unknown. This entry is derived from a study of vaccination effects on CD4 cells after COVID-19. Regarding the study as a whole: Clones of infection and vaccine origin contracted markedly late after vaccination.

Culturing for ten to eleven days preceded CD4+ T cell isolation. SARS-CoV-2 infection was confirmed by PCR in the person between March and December 2020. Everyone in the study got two shots of either the BNT162b2 or mRNA-1273 vaccine. The table came from immunoSEQ multiplex PCR; TCRdb's copy has only in-frame clones and leaves some out. Counted here are 45,000 to 55,000 clones, about 76% occurring once; the ten biggest clones make up roughly 5.4%. V lost 3 bases and J lost 5, with 6 bases in between. Germline V gene lookup returns CDR1 KGHDR and CDR2 SFDVKD. CDR3 length: 13 residues. The sample consisted of CD4+ T cells from PBMCs cultured without peptide, taken after COVID-19 vaccination. The chain links TRBV24-1 to TRBJ2-2; D is unresolved. The sequence derives from a human donor who had a prior SARS-CoV-2 infection. The CDR3 protein is CATSDVETGELFF. CDR3 nucleotide sequence: TGTGCCACCAGTGATGTGGAGACCGGGGAGCTGTTTTTT.